The rows below give T cell receptor beta chains drawn from one sample of a study of T cells after yellow fever vaccination. From the 5' RACE reads, TCRdb called clonotypes with MiXCR, one entry per CDR3 protein. The table shows about 74,000 distinct CDR3 sequences, with about 6.6% occurring only once. Here the sequenced sample was CD8+ T cells sorted from PBMCs, taken about 5 days after the first yellow fever vaccination. The source of these receptors is a man aged 18 to 30 who received the YFV17D yellow fever vaccine. CDR3s include the opening cysteine and the closing phenylalanine or tryptophan. D genes are given only for firm matches. Not all rows give a size; the values are once, few, many and, for expanded clones, a class.

V	J	D	size	DNA	CDR3
TRBV27	TRBJ2-2	TRBD1	many	TGTGCCAGCAGTTTCGGCGCAGGGGGAACCGGGGAGCTGTTTTTT	CASSFGAGGTGELFF
TRBV7-6	TRBJ2-7	-	few	TGTGCCAGCAGCTTAGGGCCTTTGGTCGAGCAGTACTTC	CASSLGPLVEQYF
TRBV7-9	TRBJ1-1	-	many	TGTGCCAGCAGCTTAGTCCAGCCTGAAGCTTTCTTT	CASSLVQPEAFF
TRBV29-1	TRBJ2-2	-	few	TGCAGCGGACGGAAAGGGAACACCGGGGAGCTGTTTTTT	CSGRKGNTGELFF
TRBV4-1	TRBJ1-4	-	few	TGCGCCAGCAGCCAAGTGGGTGAAAAACTGTTTTTT	CASSQVGEKLFF
TRBV3-1	TRBJ1-1	-	few	TGTGCCAGCAGCGAAAACCGGATGAGGGCCAAGAACACTGAAGCTTTCTTT	CASSENRMRAKNTEAFF
TRBV29-1	TRBJ1-5	-	few	TGCAGGGAGGGAGGGCATCAGCCCCAGCATTTT	CREGGHQPQHF
TRBV5-6	TRBJ2-2	-	-	TGTGACAGCAGCCCGGGCAACGGCCTGTGTCCCGGGGAGCTGTTTTTT	CDSSPGNGLCPGELFF
TRBV6-1	TRBJ2-7	TRBD1	many	TGTGCCAGCAGCCCGTGGACAGGGGGAGCCTACGAGCAGTACTTC	CASSPWTGGAYEQYF
TRBV2	TRBJ2-2	TRBD2	many	TGTGCCAGCAGTATTAGCGGGGACTCTCCCGGGGAGCTGTTTTTT	CASSISGDSPGELFF
TRBV28	TRBJ2-2	-	few	TGTGCCAGCAGTTTCTCGGGGGAATTACGGGAGCTGTTTTTT	CASSFSGELRELFF
TRBV12-5	TRBJ2-1	TRBD1	many	TGTGCTAGTGGTCCTGGTACAGGGGTTTATGAGCAGTTCTTC	CASGPGTGVYEQFF
TRBV7-8	TRBJ2-1	TRBD2	few	TGTGCCAGCAGCTTAGCTGGGCGGGGGGCCGTTGAGCAGTTCTTC	CASSLAGRGAVEQFF
TRBV11-2	TRBJ2-1	-	-	TGTGCCAGCAGCCAGACTAGTACCAATGAGCAGTTCTTC	CASSQTSTNEQFF
TRBV4-1	TRBJ2-7	-	few	TGCGCCAGCAGCCATCCTCTAACCGATTCGAGGTACGAGCAGTACTTC	CASSHPLTDSRYEQYF
TRBV12-3/TRBV12-4	TRBJ2-1	TRBD1	-	TGTGCCAGCAGTTTGGTCAGGGGGCTAGGTGAGCAGTTCTTC	CASSLVRGLGEQFF
TRBV6-1	TRBJ2-7	-	-	TGTGCCACCTCCGGAGGGGGGGGGTACGAGCAGTACTTC	CATSGGGGYEQYF
TRBV12-3/TRBV12-4	TRBJ2-7	-	-	TGTGCCAGCAGCTCCGCGCGGGGTTCCTACGAGCAGTACTTC	CASSSARGSYEQYF
TRBV11-2	TRBJ1-1	-	few	TGTGCCAGCAGGGGGAAGACCACTGAAGCTTTCTTT	CASRGKTTEAFF
TRBV5-1	TRBJ2-4	-	many	TGCGCCAGCAGCTTGGCCGGAGGAGGGTCGGTCAAAAACATTCAGTACTTC	CASSLAGGGSVKNIQYF
TRBV12-3/TRBV12-4	TRBJ2-6	TRBD1	-	TGTGCCTGCAGTCAGGGACGGACAGGGGGGACGGGGGCCAACGTCCTGACTTTC	CACSQGRTGGTGANVLTF
TRBV29-1	TRBJ2-1	-	few	TGCAGCGTCCGGTCCCCCATTGACTACAATGAGCAGTTCTTC	CSVRSPIDYNEQFF
TRBV7-9	TRBJ2-2	-	-	TGTGCCAGCCCCAGGGATAACACCGGGGAGCTGTTTTTT	CASPRDNTGELFF
TRBV4-3	TRBJ2-5	-	-	TGCGCCAGCAGCCCCGGGGGGCTAGAGGAGACCCAGTACTTC	CASSPGGLEETQYF
TRBV6-2/TRBV6-3	TRBJ2-1	-	many	TGTGCCAGCATCTCATCCCGGGGGCTAAATGAGCAGTTCTTC	CASISSRGLNEQFF
TRBV15	TRBJ1-3	-	-	TGTGCCACCAGCTGGAACAGGGCCGACACCATATATTTT	CATSWNRADTIYF
TRBV7-9	TRBJ1-5	-	-	TGTGCCAGCAGCTTAGAACGGGGCGAGCCCCAGCATTTT	CASSLERGEPQHF
TRBV2	TRBJ1-5	TRBD1	few	TGTGCCAGCATGGAGGGACAGGCCCTATCCCAGCCCCAGCATTTT	CASMEGQALSQPQHF
TRBV12-3/TRBV12-4	TRBJ2-3	TRBD2	few	TGTGCCAGCAGACCCCGTTGGGCGGGAGACACAGATACGCAGTATTTT	CASRPRWAGDTDTQYF
TRBV9	TRBJ1-1	-	few	TGTGCCAGCAGCCCCACGGACAGAATGAACACTGAAGCTTTCTTT	CASSPTDRMNTEAFF
TRBV4-3	TRBJ2-1	TRBD2	many	TGCGCCAGCAGCCAAGAGCCAGCGGGGGTATTAAAGCAGTTCTTC	CASSQEPAGVLKQFF
TRBV12-3/TRBV12-4	TRBJ2-2	-	many	TGTGCCAGCAGTCCGGGAGGGGAGCTGTTTTTT	CASSPGGELFF
TRBV9	TRBJ1-1	-	few	TGTGCCAGCAGCGACCCGGCCGTACAGGGAGTGAACACTGAAGCTTTCTTT	CASSDPAVQGVNTEAFF
TRBV4-2	TRBJ2-2	-	-	TGTGCCAGCAGCCAAGAAATGCCCGGGGAGCTGTTTTTT	CASSQEMPGELFF
TRBV24-1	TRBJ2-1	TRBD1	-	TGTGCCACCAGTGATCGGGACAGGGGGCGTATCCATGAGCAGTTCTTC	CATSDRDRGRIHEQFF
TRBV5-1	TRBJ2-7	TRBD1	many	TGCGCCAGCAGCCGGAGGACAGGGCAATACTCCTACGAGCAGTACTTC	CASSRRTGQYSYEQYF
TRBV11-2	TRBJ1-1	-	many	TGTGCCAGCAGCTACGCTCCGACAGTCTCCACTGAAGCTTTCTTT	CASSYAPTVSTEAFF
TRBV15	TRBJ1-2	-	-	TGTGCCACCAGCAACCAGAATGGCTACACCTTC	CATSNQNGYTF
TRBV11-2	TRBJ1-2	-	few	TGTGCCAGCAGCCGACCGGGTGGAGCTGATGGCTACACCTTC	CASSRPGGADGYTF
TRBV4-3	TRBJ2-5	TRBD2	few	TGCGCCAGCAGCCCCGGCAGACTAGCGGGGGGCCCGGAGACCCAGTACTTC	CASSPGRLAGGPETQYF
TRBV4-1	TRBJ2-5	-	many	TGCGCCAGCAGCCCTACCACTTATTCGGGGCCAGAGACCCAGTACTTC	CASSPTTYSGPETQYF
TRBV9	TRBJ2-3	-	-	TGTGCCAGCAGCGTAGCTGGCTTAGCCGCAGATACGCAGTATTTT	CASSVAGLAADTQYF
TRBV6-2/TRBV6-3	TRBJ1-2	-	many	TGTGCCAGCAGTTATTTGCGTGGCTACACCTTC	CASSYLRGYTF
TRBV14	TRBJ1-1	TRBD1	few	TGTGCCAGCAGCCAAGCGACTTTTCCAATGACAGGGGGCATGAACACTGAAGCTTTCTTT	CASSQATFPMTGGMNTEAFF
TRBV2	TRBJ1-2	-	few	TGTGCCAGCAGCCCGGGCATGTTGACTAACTATGGCTACACCTTC	CASSPGMLTNYGYTF
TRBV7-9	TRBJ2-7	-	-	TGTGCCAGCAGCTTAGTGCTAGCCGGTCGCGACGAGCAGTACTTC	CASSLVLAGRDEQYF
TRBV3-1	TRBJ1-4	TRBD1	few	TGTGCCAGCAGGTTGGGACAGGCGGGGGAAAAACTGTTTTTT	CASRLGQAGEKLFF
TRBV27	TRBJ2-1	TRBD1	-	TGTGCCAGCAGTTTGTTCGGGACAGGGGGTTACAATGAGCAGTTCTTC	CASSLFGTGGYNEQFF